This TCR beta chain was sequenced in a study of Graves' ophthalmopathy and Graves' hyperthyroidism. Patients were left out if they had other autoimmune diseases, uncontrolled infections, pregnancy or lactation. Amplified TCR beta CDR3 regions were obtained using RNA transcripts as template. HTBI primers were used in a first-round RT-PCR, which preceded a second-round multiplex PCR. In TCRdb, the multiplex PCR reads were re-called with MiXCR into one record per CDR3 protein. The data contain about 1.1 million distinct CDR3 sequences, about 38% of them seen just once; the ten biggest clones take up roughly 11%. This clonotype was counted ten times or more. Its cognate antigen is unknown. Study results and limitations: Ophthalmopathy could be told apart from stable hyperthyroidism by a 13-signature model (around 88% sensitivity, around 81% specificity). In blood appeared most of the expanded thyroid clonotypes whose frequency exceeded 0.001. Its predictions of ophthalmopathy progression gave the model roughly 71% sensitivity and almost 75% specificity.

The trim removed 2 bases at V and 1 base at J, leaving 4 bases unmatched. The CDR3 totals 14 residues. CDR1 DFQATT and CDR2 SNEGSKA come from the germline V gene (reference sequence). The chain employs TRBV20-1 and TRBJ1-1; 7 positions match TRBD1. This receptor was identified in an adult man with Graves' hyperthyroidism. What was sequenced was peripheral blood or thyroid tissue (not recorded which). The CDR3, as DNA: TGCAGTGCTAGAAGGACAGGTAGGAACACTGAAGCTTTCTTT. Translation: CSARRTGRNTEAFF.